The sample holds a few counts of the clone carrying this T cell receptor (beta chain). The entry originates in a study of blood T cell repertoires in COVID-19. Overall study context: The United States, Italy and Spain provided the acute and convalescent COVID-19 samples. PBMCs, B-cell-depleted T cells, or T cells were the source of the cDNA or gDNA that made up the material.

Enrollment of patients from Seattle took place during active infection, with longitudinal follow-up. The CDR3 totals 18 residues. Germline values: CDR1 SGDLS, CDR2 YYNGEE. V lost 3 bases, J lost 1 base, and 12 bases stayed unmatched. Original methodology: Nucleated cell number was recorded as an estimate derived from reference gene primer amplification. Generated by immunoSEQ multiplex PCR, the TCRdb table keeps only in-frame clones and is missing some. Clone size and V and J calls were adopted from that table, with D and trimming inferred from the DNA. Here the sample spans 250,000 to 300,000 clones, roughly 90% being singletons.

The sample taken for sequencing was peripheral blood. The TCR originated in a woman aged 25 to 45 with COVID-19, enrolled during active disease. The gene calls are TRBV9 and TRBJ2-3, with 9 positions matching TRBD1. CDR3 sequence (DNA): TGTGCCAGCAGCGGCCGGGACAGGGATCGGTTAGGCACAGATACGCAGTATTTT. As protein: CASSGRDRDRLGTDTQYF.